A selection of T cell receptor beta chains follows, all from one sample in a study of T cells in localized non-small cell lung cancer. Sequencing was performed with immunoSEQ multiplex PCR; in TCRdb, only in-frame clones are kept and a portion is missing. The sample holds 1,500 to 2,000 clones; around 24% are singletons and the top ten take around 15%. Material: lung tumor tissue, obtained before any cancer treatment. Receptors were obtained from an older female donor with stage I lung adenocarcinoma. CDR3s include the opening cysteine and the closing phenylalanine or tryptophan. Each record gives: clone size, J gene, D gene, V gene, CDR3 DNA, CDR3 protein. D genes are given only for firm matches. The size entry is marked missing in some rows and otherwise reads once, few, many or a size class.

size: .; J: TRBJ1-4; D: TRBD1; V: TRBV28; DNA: TGTGCCACCCACAGGGGGCGGAATGAAAAACTGTTTTTT; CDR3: CATHRGRNEKLFF
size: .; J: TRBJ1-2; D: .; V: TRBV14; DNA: TGTGCCAGCAGCAGGAGGGACTACGGCTGGGATGGCTACACCTTC; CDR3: CASSRRDYGWDGYTF
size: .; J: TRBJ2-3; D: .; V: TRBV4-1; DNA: TGCGCCAGCAGCCAAGGGCCAGGGATTTCGGATACGCAGTATTTT; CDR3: CASSQGPGISDTQYF
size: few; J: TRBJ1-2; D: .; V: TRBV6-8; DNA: TGTGCCATCAGTTGGACGCAGGGAAGTATAGGTGGCTACACCTTC; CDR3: CAISWTQGSIGGYTF
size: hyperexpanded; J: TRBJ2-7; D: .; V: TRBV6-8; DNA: TGTGCCAGCAGGGACGGACCCTACGAGCAGTACTTC; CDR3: CASRDGPYEQYF
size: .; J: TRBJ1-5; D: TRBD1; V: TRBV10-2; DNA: TGCGCCAGCAGTGAGACAGGGGGCCAGCCCCAGCATTTT; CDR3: CASSETGGQPQHF
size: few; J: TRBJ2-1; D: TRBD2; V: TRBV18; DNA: TGTGCCAGCTCACCACCGAGCGGGGGGGCCCACAATGAGCAGTTCTTC; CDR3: CASSPPSGGAHNEQFF
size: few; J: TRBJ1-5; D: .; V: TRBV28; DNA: TGTGCCAGCAGTCTCATTGATCAGCCCCAGCATTTT; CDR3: CASSLIDQPQHF
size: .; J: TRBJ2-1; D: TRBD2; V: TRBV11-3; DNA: TGTGCCAGCAGGGCACCGGGACTAGCGGGAGGGGGCAATGAGCAGTTCTTC; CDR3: CASRAPGLAGGGNEQFF
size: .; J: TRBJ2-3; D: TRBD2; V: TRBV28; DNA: TGTGCCAGCACCAGACTAGCGGGAGAGGCAGATACGCAGTATTTT; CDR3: CASTRLAGEADTQYF
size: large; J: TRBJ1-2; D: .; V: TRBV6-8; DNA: TGTGCCAGCAGTTACGAACCGCGGCATGGCTACACCTTC; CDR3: CASSYEPRHGYTF
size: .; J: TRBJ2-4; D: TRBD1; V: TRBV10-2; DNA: TGCGCCAGCAGCACAGGGGGCCTCAAAAACATTCAGTACTTC; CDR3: CASSTGGLKNIQYF
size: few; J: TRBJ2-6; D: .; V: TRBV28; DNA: TGTGCCAGCAGCTTTAGGAGCTCTGGGGCCAACGTCCTGACTTTC; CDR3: CASSFRSSGANVLTF
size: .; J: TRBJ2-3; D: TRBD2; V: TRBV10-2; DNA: TGCGCCAGCAGTGAGTTGGGACTAGCGAGCACAGATACGCAGTATTTT; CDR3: CASSELGLASTDTQYF